This T cell receptor beta chain was sequenced during a study of human T cells and chemical hapten exposure. The sample's time point: pre-sensitization, week 0. Treatment meaning: therapeutic diphenylcyclopropenone sensitization with weekly scalp DPC. Those who donated were patients with alopecia, 18 to 70 years of age, and suitable for DPC. Individual cDNA molecules (in the library) carried attached unique molecular identifiers. One entry per CDR3 protein, called by TCRdb with MiXCR from the RACE reads. The sample contains 50,000 to 65,000 distinct CDR3 sequences, 11% of which appear only once. This CDR3 comprises 13 residues. CDR1 and CDR2 (germline): SGHVS, FNYEAQ. Trimming took 6 bases from V and 2 from J, leaving 10 bases between them. This clonotype was seen repeatedly, ten times or more.

This chain uses TRBV7-6 with TRBJ1-2; D gene unclear. The source is a woman between 40 and 50 years old with alopecia areata. Some clones in this sample may be carry-over from other donors' samples. Sequences were derived from whole blood, sampled in connection with sensitization to the hapten diphenylcyclopropenone (DPC). CDR3 nucleotides: TGTGCCAGCAGACCGGACGGAAACTATGGCTACACCTTC. It translates to CASRPDGNYGYTF. Together with reference TRBV7-6 and TRBJ1-2, the CDR3 gives the full variable domain: GAGVSQSPRYKVTKRGQDVALRCDPISGHVSLYWYRQALGQGPEFLTYFNYEAQQDKSGLPNDRFSAERPEGSISTLTIQRTEQRDSAMYRCASRPDGNYGYTFGSGTRLTVV.